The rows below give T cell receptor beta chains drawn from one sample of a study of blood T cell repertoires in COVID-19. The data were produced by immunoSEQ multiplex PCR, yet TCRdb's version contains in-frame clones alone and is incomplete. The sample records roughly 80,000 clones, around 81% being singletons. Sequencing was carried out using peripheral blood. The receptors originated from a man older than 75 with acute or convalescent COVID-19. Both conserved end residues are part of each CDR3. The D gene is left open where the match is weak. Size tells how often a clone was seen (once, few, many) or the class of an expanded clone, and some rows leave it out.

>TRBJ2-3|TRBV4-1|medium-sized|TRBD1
TGCGCCAGCAGCCAAGAGACAGGGGGCGCGAGAGATACGCAGTATTTT
CASSQETGGARDTQYF
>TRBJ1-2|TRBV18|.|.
TGTGCCAGCTCACCCCAGGCCGACTATGGCTACACCTTC
CASSPQADYGYTF
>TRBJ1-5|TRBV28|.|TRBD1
TGTGCCAGCAGTTCCCACAGGGGAAGTCAGCCCCAGCATTTT
CASSSHRGSQPQHF
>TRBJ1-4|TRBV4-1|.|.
TGCGCCAGCAGCCAAGATGCGGCAGTCGTGAATGAAAAACTGTTTTTT
CASSQDAAVVNEKLFF
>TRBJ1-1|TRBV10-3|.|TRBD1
TGTGCCATCGGACAGGGGCTCGCTGAAGCTTTCTTT
CAIGQGLAEAFF
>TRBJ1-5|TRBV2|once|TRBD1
TGTGCCAGCCGGGACAGGGAAGGAAAGCCCCAGCATTTT
CASRDREGKPQHF
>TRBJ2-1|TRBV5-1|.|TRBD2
TGCGCCAGCAGCGACGGACTAGCCATACGTGATGAGCAGTTCTTC
CASSDGLAIRDEQFF
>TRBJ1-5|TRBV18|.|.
TGTGCCAGCTCACCACCTGGACAGCGCAATCAGCCCCAGCATTTT
CASSPPGQRNQPQHF
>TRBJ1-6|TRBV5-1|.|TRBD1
TGCGCCAGCTCTTCGCTACCTGGGACAGGAATCTCACCCCTCCACTTT
CASSSLPGTGISPLHF
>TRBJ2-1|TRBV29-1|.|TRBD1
TGCAGCGTCGCCGGGACAGGCGAGTTCTTC
CSVAGTGEFF
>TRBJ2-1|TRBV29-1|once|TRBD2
TGCAGCGTTGAAGATCTTAGCGGGGCCTACAATGAGCAGTTCTTC
CSVEDLSGAYNEQFF